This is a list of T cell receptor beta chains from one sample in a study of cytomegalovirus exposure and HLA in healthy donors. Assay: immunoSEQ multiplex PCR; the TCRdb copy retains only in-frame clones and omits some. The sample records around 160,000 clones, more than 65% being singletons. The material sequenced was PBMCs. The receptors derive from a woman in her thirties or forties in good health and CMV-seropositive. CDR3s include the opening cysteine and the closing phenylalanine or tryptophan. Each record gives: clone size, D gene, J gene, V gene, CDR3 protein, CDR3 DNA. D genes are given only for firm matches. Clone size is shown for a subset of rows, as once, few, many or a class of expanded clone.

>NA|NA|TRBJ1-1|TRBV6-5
CASRQRRLNTEAFF
TGTGCCAGCAGGCAGAGGAGATTGAACACTGAAGCTTTCTTT
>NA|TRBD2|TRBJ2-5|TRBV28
CASSLASGVQETQYF
TGTGCCAGCAGTTTAGCCAGCGGGGTACAAGAGACCCAGTACTTC
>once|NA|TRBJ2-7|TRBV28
CASSLPTGSEQYF
TGTGCCAGCAGTTTACCCACAGGGAGCGAGCAGTACTTC
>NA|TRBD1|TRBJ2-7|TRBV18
CASSPHNILDRAGGEQYF
TGTGCCAGCTCACCCCATAATATTCTAGACAGGGCCGGTGGTGAGCAGTACTTC
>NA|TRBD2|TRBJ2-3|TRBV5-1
CASSFATSGRNTQYF
TGCGCCAGCAGCTTCGCGACTAGCGGGAGGAATACGCAGTATTTT
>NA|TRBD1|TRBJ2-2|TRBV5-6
CASSFPGQTNTGELFF
TGTGCCAGCAGCTTCCCGGGACAGACGAACACCGGGGAGCTGTTTTTT
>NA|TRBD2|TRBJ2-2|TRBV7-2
CASSSPGGTGELFF
TGTGCCAGCAGCTCACCGGGGGGCACCGGGGAGCTGTTTTTT
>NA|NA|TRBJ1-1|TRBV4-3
CASSQATGLRSTEAFF
TGCGCCAGCAGCCAAGCTACAGGGCTCCGAAGCACTGAAGCTTTCTTT
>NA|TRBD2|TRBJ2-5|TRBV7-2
CASSSALAGEETQYF
TGTGCCAGCAGCTCCGCCCTAGCGGGGGAAGAGACCCAGTACTTC
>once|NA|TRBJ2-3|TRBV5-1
CASSNGQSDTQYF
TGCGCCAGCAGCAACGGACAGTCAGATACGCAGTATTTT
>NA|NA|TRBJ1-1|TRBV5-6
CASSDLDSQAFF
TGTGCCAGCAGCGATCTGGACAGCCAAGCTTTCTTT
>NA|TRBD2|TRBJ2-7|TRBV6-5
CASKRGGPYEQYF
TGTGCCAGCAAACGCGGGGGGCCCTACGAGCAGTACTTC
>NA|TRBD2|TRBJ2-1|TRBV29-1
CSLAGDYNEQFF
TGCAGCCTAGCGGGAGACTACAATGAGCAGTTCTTC
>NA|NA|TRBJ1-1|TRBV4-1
CASSQSSLRQMNTEAFF
TGCGCCAGCAGCCAATCATCCCTAAGACAGATGAACACTGAAGCTTTCTTT
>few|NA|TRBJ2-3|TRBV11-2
CASSLSARSTDTQYF
TGTGCCAGCAGCTTATCCGCGCGGAGCACAGATACGCAGTATTTT
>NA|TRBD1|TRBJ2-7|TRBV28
CASSLPQGAKYEQYF
TGTGCCAGCAGTTTACCCCAGGGGGCCAAATACGAGCAGTACTTC
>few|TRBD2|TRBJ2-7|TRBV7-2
CASTLGLAGTYEQYF
TGTGCCAGCACCCTCGGATTAGCGGGGACCTACGAGCAGTACTTC
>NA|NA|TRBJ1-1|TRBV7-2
CASSLGPYTEAFF
TGTGCCAGCAGCTTAGGGCCGTATACTGAAGCTTTCTTT
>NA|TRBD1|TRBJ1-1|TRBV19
CASSTTGTAEAFF
TGTGCCAGTAGTACAACCGGGACAGCTGAAGCTTTCTTT
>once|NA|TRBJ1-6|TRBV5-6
CASSMGHPSPLNF
TGTGCCAGCAGCATGGGACACCCTTCACCCCTCAACTTT
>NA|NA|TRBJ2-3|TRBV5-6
CASSLQDTQYF
TGTGCCAGCAGCTTACAAGATACGCAGTATTTT
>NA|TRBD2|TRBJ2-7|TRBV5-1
CASSSGTSGRIGYEQYF
TGCGCCAGCAGCTCCGGGACTAGCGGGAGAATCGGCTACGAGCAGTACTTC
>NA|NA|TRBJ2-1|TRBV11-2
CASSFLANEQFF
TGTGCCAGCAGCTTCCTAGCGAATGAGCAGTTCTTC
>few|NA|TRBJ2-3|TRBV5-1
CASSHGQKWNTDTQYF
TGCGCCAGCAGCCATGGACAAAAGTGGAACACAGATACGCAGTATTTT
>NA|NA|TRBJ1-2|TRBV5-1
CASRPTGGANYGYTF
TGCGCCAGCAGGCCAACGGGGGGAGCTAACTATGGCTACACCTTC
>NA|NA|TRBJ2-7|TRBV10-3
CAISETGGYEQYF
TGTGCCATCAGTGAAACTGGGGGGTACGAGCAGTACTTC
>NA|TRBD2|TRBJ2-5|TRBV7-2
CASSPGGALQETQYF
TGTGCCAGCAGCCCGGGAGGGGCGCTTCAAGAGACCCAGTACTTC
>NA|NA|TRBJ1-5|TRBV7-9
CASSLGRDQPQHF
TGTGCCAGCAGCTTAGGTCGGGATCAGCCCCAGCATTTT
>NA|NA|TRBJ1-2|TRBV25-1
CASSEDSGFGGYTF
TGTGCCAGCAGTGAAGACTCGGGGTTCGGAGGCTACACCTTC
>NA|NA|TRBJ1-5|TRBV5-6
CASSFGENQPQHF
TGTGCCAGCAGCTTTGGAGAGAATCAGCCCCAGCATTTT
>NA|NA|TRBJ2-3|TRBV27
CASSPGGTDTQYF
TGTGCCAGCAGTCCGGGGGGCACAGATACGCAGTATTTT